These 13 T cell receptor beta chains came from one sample sequenced in a study of CD8+ T cells in alopecia areata. Investigators isolated RNA and reverse transcribed it into cDNA to act as the sequencing template. Generated by immunoSEQ multiplex PCR, the TCRdb table keeps only in-frame clones and is missing some. The sample shows roughly 150,000 clones, roughly 60% of them seen only once. The specimen sequenced was CD4+ T cells sorted from blood. The origin of the receptors is a human donor in good health.

This clone has just a few counts. The gene calls are TRBV27 and TRBJ2-7, with D perhaps matching TRBD1 or TRBD2 (5 bases each). The CDR3 contains 15 residues. Germline V lookup: CDR1 MNHEY, CDR2 SMNVEV (reference sequence). V dropped 0 bases and J dropped 4 bases, with 13 bases sitting between them. The chain's CDR3 is CASSLSGTRIYEQYF. CDR3 nucleotide sequence: TGTGCCAGCAGTTTATCGGGGACCCGGATTTACGAGCAGTACTTC.

The chain is built from TRBV7-3 and TRBJ2-3; the D gene is possibly TRBD2 (5 bases). From germline, CDR1 is SGHTA and CDR2 FQGTGA. The V and J ends lost 6 bases and 3 bases respectively, with 19 bases between them. This CDR3 region has 16 residues. CDR3 coding DNA: TGTGCCAGCAGACCCGCCAGGACTTTCTCAACAGATACGCAGTATTTT. Translating gives CASRPARTFSTDTQYF.

The chain carries TRBV2 and TRBJ2-1; D tentatively fits TRBD1 or TRBD2 (5 bases each). Trimming took off 8 bases at V and 7 bases at J, with 12 bases between the two ends. The V gene's germline CDR1 is SNHLY and CDR2 FYNNEI. The CDR3 covers 12 residues. The CDR3 here is CASGKGENEQFF. Here the CDR3 DNA reads TGTGCCAGCGGGAAAGGGGAGAATGAGCAGTTCTTC.

The chain employs TRBV4-1 and TRBJ1-1; D is ambiguous. Trimming took off 2 bases at V and 0 bases at J, with 13 bases between the two ends. This CDR3 has 16 amino acids. The germline CDR1 and CDR2 sequences are MGHRA and YSYEKL. The CDR3 DNA reads TGCGCCAGCAGCCAAAAAGTTAGGTCACTGAACACTGAAGCTTTCTTT. It is translated as CASSQKVRSLNTEAFF.

The rearrangement links TRBV2 to TRBJ2-5, with D possibly TRBD1 on 6 matching bases. The DNA end favors TRBJ2-7, so the J call may be wrong. The CDR3 has 16 residues. CDR1 and CDR2 from the germline V gene are SNHLY and FYNNEI. The CDR3 spells CASSERGRGLAYEQYF. The CDR3 DNA is TGTGCCAGCAGTGAACGGGGCAGGGGCCTCGCCTACGAGCAGTACTTC.

This clone was detected only a few times. This chain joins TRBV4-2 and TRBJ1-3, with D tentatively TRBD1 (5 bases). Trimming removed 1 base at V and 4 bases at J, with 5 bases between. Germline-derived CDR1 and CDR2 are LGHNA and YNFKEQ. This CDR3 is built from 13 residues. The chain's CDR3 is CASSQGQGNTIYF. DNA for the CDR3: TGTGCCAGCAGCCAAGGACAGGGAAACACCATATATTTT.

The chain combines TRBV19 with TRBJ1-5; D is undetermined. The germline CDR1 and CDR2 sequences are LNHDA and SQIVND (reference sequence). V lost 2 bases, J lost 7 bases, and 9 bases lay in between. The CDR3 totals 13 residues. The CDR3 DNA follows: TGTGCCAGTAGTATATCTCTGGGGCAGCCCCAGCATTTT. This encodes CASSISLGQPQHF.

This clone was counted only a few times. The chain is built from TRBV28 and TRBJ2-7; no clear D gene. V gave up 3 bases and J gave up 3 bases, with 9 bases separating them. CDR1 is MDHEN and CDR2 is SYDVKM in the germline V gene. The CDR3 totals 13 residues. The CDR3 nucleotides read TGTGCCAGCAGTTTGGGCAGGTTCTACGAGCAGTACTTC. It codes for CASSLGRFYEQYF.

The genes are TRBV5-1 and TRBJ2-5; the D is unclear. Between the trimmed V and J ends, which lost 2 bases and 5 bases, there was a span of 16 bases. CDR1 is SGHRS and CDR2 is YFSETQ in the germline V gene. The CDR3 totals 15 residues. DNA for the CDR3: TGCGCCAGCAGCTTTGGGAACTCGCCCCCCGAGACCCAGTACTTC. Translated: CASSFGNSPPETQYF. Supplemented by reference TRBV5-1 and TRBJ2-5, the full variable domain reads KAGVTQTPRYLIKTRGQQVTLSCSPISGHRSVSWYQQTPGQGLQFLFEYFSETQRNKGNFPGRFSGRQFSNSRSEMNVSTLELGDSALYLCASSFGNSPPETQYFGPGTRLLVL.

The chain recombines TRBV19 with TRBJ2-3; D may be TRBD2 (6 bases). The CDR3 is made up of 12 amino acids. V was trimmed by 11 bases and J by 2 bases, leaving 11 bases between them. Germline V gives CDR1 LNHDA, CDR2 SQIVND (reference sequence). This CDR3 reads CAAGFATDTQYF. The CDR3 DNA reads TGTGCCGCGGGGTTCGCCACAGATACGCAGTATTTT.

This chain connects TRBV28 to TRBJ1-3, with 9 bases aligning to TRBD1. The CDR3 loop spans 14 amino acids. Looked up from germline, CDR1 is MDHEN and CDR2 is SYDVKM. J gave up 5 bases and V 7 bases, and 6 bases lay outside the gene matches. CDR3 DNA: TGTGCCAGCATGACAGGGGGGAACCGAAACACCATATATTTT. This encodes CASMTGGNRNTIYF.

This chain links TRBV19 with TRBJ2-5; 7 nucleotides match TRBD1. Losses at the gene ends were 6 bases for V and 1 base for J; bases not matched to a gene: 5. Germline CDR1 and CDR2: LNHDA and SQIVND (reference sequence). The CDR3 runs to 14 residues. CDR3 loop: CASRPTGLQETQYF. The CDR3 nucleotides read TGTGCCAGTAGACCGACAGGGCTCCAAGAGACCCAGTACTTC.

A few counts support this clone. V usage is TRBV15 and J usage is TRBJ2-1, with unresolved D. Germline loops: CDR1 LNHNV, CDR2 YYDKDF (reference sequence). CDR3 length: 13 residues. Trimming took 0 bases from V and 8 from J, leaving 8 bases between them. The CDR3 DNA follows: TGTGCCACCAGCAGAGATCCCGTGGATGAGCAGTTCTTC. Translated: CATSRDPVDEQFF. The variable domain in full, with the rest retrieved from reference TRBV15 and TRBJ2-1, is DAMVIQNPRYQVTQFGKPVTLSCSQTLNHNVMYWYQQKSSQAPKLLFHYYDKDFNNEADTPDNFQSRRPNTSFCFLDIRSPGLGDTAMYLCATSRDPVDEQFFGPGTRLTVL.